These 21 T cell receptor beta chains were all obtained from the same sample, sequenced in a study of control samples from healthy donors and cancer patients. Only in-frame clones appear in the TCRdb table, and some are missing; sequencing was by immunoSEQ multiplex PCR. The table includes about 170,000 clones, around nine tenths detected once. The sequenced material came from blood. Every receptor here comes from a woman aged 25 to 45 in good health.

This clone was detected only a few times. The chain has TRBV4-2 and TRBJ2-5; TRBD2 agrees at 9 bases. The germline V gene has CDR1 LGHNA and CDR2 YNFKEQ. The CDR3 loop spans 18 amino acids. V was pared by 0 bases and J by 5 bases, with 13 bases of the junction left unmatched. The CDR3 DNA reads as TGTGCCAGCAGCCAAGATGAGGGGACTAGCTCCGGTTGGGAGACCCAGTACTTC. Protein product: CASSQDEGTSSGWETQYF.

The genes are TRBV4-1 and TRBJ2-3; D is unclear. This CDR3 is 15 amino acids long. The V gene lost 1 base and the J gene lost 3 bases, with 11 bases spanning the gap. Germline V gives CDR1 MGHRA, CDR2 YSYEKL. The DNA of the CDR3 is TGCGCCAGCAGCCAAGTTGCGTCGGTTACAGATACGCAGTATTTT. Its protein product is CASSQVASVTDTQYF.

On this clone itself: Germline is not matched at one junction end, which may reflect a read error. At the DNA level, this CDR3 is encoded by other sequences in the same sample as well. The chain is built from TRBV7-8 and TRBJ2-7; 10 nucleotides align to TRBD1. In germline, CDR1 is SGHVS, CDR2 FQNEAQ. This CDR3 spans 15 amino acids. The CDR3 loop reads CASSRTTGGGYEQYF. CDR3 DNA sequence: TGTGCTAGCAGCCGTACGACAGGGGGCGGCTACGAGCAGTACTTC. Using reference TRBV7-8 and TRBJ2-7 for the parts outside the CDR3, the full variable domain is GAGVSQSPRYKVAKRGQDVALRCDPISGHVSLFWYQQALGQGPEFLTYFQNEAQLDKSGLPSDRFFAERPEGSVSTLKIQRTQQEDSAVYLCASSRTTGGGYEQYFGPGTRLTVT.

This chain connects TRBV24-1 to TRBJ1-2, with 11 bases aligning to TRBD1. Germline CDR1 is KGHDR and CDR2 is SFDVKD. V dropped 2 bases and J dropped 4; count of bases not matched to a gene: 8. The CDR3 runs 17 residues. CDR3 residues: CATSDSGLGTGGYGYTF. The CDR3 nucleotides are TGTGCCACCAGTGATTCGGGATTAGGGACAGGGGGCTATGGCTACACCTTC.

The chain combines TRBV12-3 or TRBV12-4 with TRBJ1-1; possibly TRBD1 for D (5 bases). This CDR3 has 12 residues. Deletions cut 5 bases from V and 10 bases from J, with 14 bases between. Here the CDR3 DNA reads TGTGCCAGCAGTGGGGGATTGAAGGGAGCTTTCTTT. The encoded protein is CASSGGLKGAFF.

This clone has just a few counts. This chain links TRBV18 with TRBJ1-2; 10 positions agree with TRBD1. Germline CDR1 is KGHSH and CDR2 is LQKENI. CDR3 length: 15 residues. The V segment lost 5 bases and the J segment 2 bases; nucleotides outside the gene matches: 5. The CDR3 nucleotides are TGTGCCAGCTCATCCGGGACAGGGGTCAACTATGGCTACACCTTC. The encoded protein is CASSSGTGVNYGYTF.

The chain employs TRBV7-9 and TRBJ1-2; 8 nucleotides agree with TRBD1. The CDR3 consists of 15 residues. Germline trimming cut 4 bases from V and 14 bases from J; bases unmatched to any gene: 18. CDR1 and CDR2 (germline): SEHNR, FQNEAQ (reference sequence). The CDR3: CASSSPGTGVLVSTF. CDR3 coding DNA: TGTGCCAGCAGCTCACCTGGGACAGGCGTCTTAGTGTCTACCTTC.

This clone was counted once. The chain employs TRBV18 and TRBJ2-1; D might be TRBD2 (5 bases). The CDR3 is 16 residues long. CDR1 KGHSH and CDR2 LQKENI come from the germline V gene. Trimming took 0 bases from V and 0 from J, leaving 9 bases between them. The CDR3 DNA reads TGTGCCAGCTCACCACCTAGCGCCTTCTCCTACAATGAGCAGTTCTTC. It translates to CASSPPSAFSYNEQFF. The full variable domain, rest sourced from reference TRBV18 and TRBJ2-1, is NAGVMQNPRHLVRRRGQEARLRCSPMKGHSHVYWYRQLPEEGLKFMVYLQKENIIDESGMPKERFSAEFPKEGPSILRIQQVVRGDSAAYFCASSPPSAFSYNEQFFGPGTRLTVL.

This rearrangement joins TRBV3-1 (or the pseudogene TRBV3-2) to TRBJ1-2; D ambiguous. The CDR3 is 12 residues long. Per germline, CDR1 LGHDT and CDR2 YNNKEL (reference sequence). V lost 4 bases and J lost 7, with 10 bases in between. The CDR3 here is CASSRQTFGYTF. Here the CDR3 DNA reads TGTGCCAGCAGCCGTCAGACTTTTGGCTACACCTTC.

The chain recombines TRBV24-1 with TRBJ2-7, with TRBD1 matching 8 bases. CDR1 is KGHDR, CDR2 SFDVKD, per germline. J was trimmed by 6 bases and V by 4 bases; bases with no gene match: 7. The CDR3 extends over 14 amino acids. The CDR3 nucleotides read TGTGCCACCAGTGAGGTCGGACAGGGCTCCGAGCAGTACTTC. Translation: CATSEVGQGSEQYF.

The chain has TRBV14 and TRBJ1-5; no clear D gene. The V end was cut by 1 base, the J end by 6 bases, with 4 bases between. CDR1 is SGHDN and CDR2 is FVKESK in the germline V gene. The CDR3 runs to 12 residues. CDR3 amino acids: CASSQGFQPQHF. As DNA, the CDR3 is TGTGCCAGCAGCCAAGGTTTTCAGCCCCAGCATTTT.

The sample holds many counts of this clone. The sample holds other DNA sequences that translate to the same CDR3. The rearrangement uses TRBV5-1 and TRBJ1-4; D perhaps matches TRBD1 (6 bases). The ends were cut back, 2 bases at V and 5 bases at J, with 25 bases in the middle. The CDR3 runs 19 residues. The germline V gene encodes CDR1 SGHRS and CDR2 YFSETQ. The CDR3, as DNA: TGCGCCAGCAGCTTAAGAAGGGCAGCCGGAGGGGGGATGAATGAAAAACTGTTTTTT. Amino acid sequence: CASSLRRAAGGGMNEKLFF.

This clone was recorded once. This chain uses TRBV7-9 with TRBJ1-2, with D unclear. The V and J ends lost 2 bases and 8 bases respectively, with 24 bases between them. CDR3 length: 17 residues. Germline lookup yields CDR1 SEHNR and CDR2 FQNEAQ (reference sequence). CDR3 sequence (DNA): TGTGCCAGCAGCTTAAATGCCCAAGGGATAAGGGTTAGCGGCTACACCTTC. Its protein is CASSLNAQGIRVSGYTF.

The genes are TRBV6-1 and TRBJ1-2, with D maybe TRBD1 (6 bases). Germline CDR1 MNHNS, CDR2 SASEGT. V shed 4 bases and J shed 5 bases, with 20 bases lying between them. This CDR3 spans 16 amino acids. CDR3 residues: CASSGLLLGQPYGYTF. DNA for the CDR3: TGTGCCAGCAGTGGACTGCTGCTCGGACAGCCTTATGGCTACACCTTC.

This chain connects TRBV9 to TRBJ2-5; D call uncertain. Trimming stripped 4 bases from V and 2 bases from J, with 9 bases between. Germline V lookup: CDR1 SGDLS, CDR2 YYNGEE. The CDR3 is made up of 13 amino acids. CDR3 sequence (DNA): TGTGCCAGCAGCAGGTCAGGACAAGAGACCCAGTACTTC. Translation gives CASSRSGQETQYF.

This rearrangement joins TRBV19 to TRBJ1-1; TRBD1 matches at 7 bases. The CDR3 spans 16 residues. From germline, CDR1 is LNHDA and CDR2 SQIVND (reference sequence). The V segment lost 3 bases and the J segment 4 bases; nucleotides outside the gene matches: 11. CDR3 protein: CASSIVRGRGTTEAFF. The CDR3 bases are TGTGCCAGTAGTATTGTCCGCGGCAGGGGGACCACTGAAGCTTTCTTT.

The rearrangement joins TRBV5-4 to TRBJ2-1; 16 nucleotides agree with TRBD2. With 6 bases clipped from V and 2 bases from J, the junction kept 8 bases outside the gene matches. CDR1 and CDR2 (germline): SGHNT, YYREEE (reference sequence). CDR3 length equals 18 residues. The CDR3 here is CASTRPGLAGGTYNEQFF. DNA of the CDR3: TGTGCCAGCACCCGACCGGGACTAGCGGGAGGGACCTACAATGAGCAGTTCTTC.

This clone occurred a few times. This chain joins TRBV6-1 and TRBJ1-5; tentatively, D is TRBD1 (6 bases). Germline CDR1 MNHNS, CDR2 SASEGT. This CDR3 has 17 residues. The V and J ends lost 4 bases and 2 bases respectively, with 18 bases between them. For the CDR3, the DNA is TGTGCCAGCAGTGGCTCGACAGGAAACTCTGGCAATCAGCCCCAGCATTTT. Translation gives CASSGSTGNSGNQPQHF.

The chain recombines TRBV7-2 with TRBJ1-2, with D perhaps matching TRBD1 (6 bases). Germline V gives CDR1 SGHTA, CDR2 FQGNSA. Trimming pared 1 base from V and 8 bases from J, leaving 14 bases between. CDR3 length equals 14 residues. CDR3 in DNA: TGTGCCAGCAGCTTAGGTGGGACATCTAGGGGCTACACCTTC. It codes for CASSLGGTSRGYTF.

This chain joins TRBV3-1 (or the pseudogene TRBV3-2) and TRBJ1-5; D call uncertain. Between the trimmed V and J ends, which lost 1 base and 2 bases, there was a span of 6 bases. CDR3 size: 14 residues. CDR1 and CDR2 from the germline V gene are LGHDT and YNNKEL (reference sequence). The CDR3 region is CASSQVGRNQPQHF. As DNA, the CDR3 is TGTGCCAGCAGCCAAGTTGGTCGCAATCAGCCCCAGCATTTT.

The chain has TRBV28 and TRBJ2-1; 8 bases are a match to TRBD1. Germline CDR1 reads MDHEN; CDR2 reads SYDVKM. The CDR3 is made up of 16 amino acids. The J segment lost 2 bases and the V segment lost 2 bases, leaving 5 bases of the junction unmatched. The CDR3 region is CASSLDRGQAYNEQFF. In DNA, the CDR3 is TGTGCCAGCAGTTTAGATCGGGGACAGGCCTACAATGAGCAGTTCTTC.